A selection of T cell receptor beta chains follows, all from one sample in a study of identical twins. TCRdb recomputed calls from the 5' RACE reads with MiXCR, one row per CDR3 protein. The sample includes 650,000 to 750,000 distinct CDR3 sequences, around 20% of them seen just once. Separately, the same data were catalogued under a study of T cells expressing NK-cell markers.

The sample taken for sequencing was PBMCs. The receptor source for this set is a young woman in good health. CDR3s include the opening cysteine and the closing phenylalanine or tryptophan. The order of the fields is J gene, D gene, V gene, clone size, CDR3 DNA, CDR3 protein. A D gene is named only where the DNA matches it firmly. Clone size appears in some rows only: once, few, many, or a class for an expanded clone.

TRBJ2-5 - TRBV4-3 once TGCGCCAGCAGCCAAGAAGCGGGTACCCAAGAGACCCAGTACTTC CASSQEAGTQETQYF
TRBJ2-1 TRBD2 TRBV20-1 many TGCAGTGCTAGGGGAACTAGCGGGTCCTACAATGAGCAGTTCTTC CSARGTSGSYNEQFF
TRBJ2-7 - TRBV27 few TGTGCCAGCAGTTCAGACAGGAGCAGTTACTACGAGCAGTACTTC CASSSDRSSYYEQYF
TRBJ2-1 - TRBV2 - TGTGCCAGCAGTGAAACTCCCGCGGGCAAGCAGTTCTTC CASSETPAGKQFF
TRBJ2-7 - TRBV7-9 many TGTGCCAGCAGCTTAGATAGAGGGCATGAGCAGTACTTC CASSLDRGHEQYF
TRBJ2-3 TRBD2 TRBV20-1 few TGCAGTGCTAGGGATCCGGGACTACCGACCACAGATACGCAGTATTTT CSARDPGLPTTDTQYF
TRBJ2-1 - TRBV20-1 - TGCAGTGCGCCGGGACTCCTCAAATCCCGCTGGGAGCAGTTCTTC CSAPGLLKSRWEQFF
TRBJ2-7 - TRBV20-1 few TGCAGTGCTAACCAGGGACGGAGCTACGAGCAGTACTTC CSANQGRSYEQYF
TRBJ1-1 - TRBV11-3 - TGTGCCAGCAGCTTGCGGGGAGGGAGCACTGAAGCTTTCTTT CASSLRGGSTEAFF
TRBJ2-7 TRBD1 TRBV20-1 - TGCAGTGCCCCAGACAGGGACGAGCAGTACTTC CSAPDRDEQYF
TRBJ2-1 - TRBV20-1 - TGCAGTGCTAGAGTTAGCGCGGGCCCGGGGGATGAGCAGTTCTTC CSARVSAGPGDEQFF
TRBJ2-7 TRBD1 TRBV7-9 few TGTGCCAGCAGCTTAGGACAGGGGATCTCCTACGAGCAGTACTTC CASSLGQGISYEQYF
TRBJ2-2 - TRBV29-1 few TGCAGCGTTGCTCGGGTGAACACCGGGGAGCTGTTTTTT CSVARVNTGELFF
TRBJ1-2 TRBD1 TRBV6-1 many TGTGCCAGCAGTCAGGGGGGATATAACTATGGCTACACCTTC CASSQGGYNYGYTF
TRBJ1-5 - TRBV6-1 few TGTGCCAGCAGTGAGCGGTCCTCACATCAGCCCCAGCATTTT CASSERSSHQPQHF
TRBJ2-3 TRBD2 TRBV9 many TGTGCCAGCAGCGTCGGGACTAGCGGGGGTCACAATACGCAGTATTTT CASSVGTSGGHNTQYF
TRBJ2-1 TRBD2 TRBV7-9 once TGTGCCAGCAGCGCCCGGGAGGAACTAGCGGGAGGTGAGCAGTTCTTC CASSAREELAGGEQFF
TRBJ2-6 TRBD2 TRBV12-3/TRBV12-4 few TGTGCCAGCAGCCCCGGACTAGCGGGGAGCTCTGGGGCCAACGTCCTGACTTTC CASSPGLAGSSGANVLTF
TRBJ2-1 TRBD2 TRBV11-1 - TGTGCCAGCTCCTCGCGAGGATCCGCGGGAGGGCCGATCTCCGGGGAGCAGTTCTTC CASSSRGSAGGPISGEQFF
TRBJ2-5 TRBD1 TRBV29-1 few TGCAGCGTTAATCGACAGGGTCGAGAGACCCAGTACTTC CSVNRQGRETQYF
TRBJ2-7 - TRBV19 once TGTGCCAGTAGTATCGGGGTCACAGGCTACGAGCAGTACTTC CASSIGVTGYEQYF
TRBJ2-7 - TRBV20-1 many TGCAGTGGAGAGACTAGTTCGTACGAGCAGTACTTC CSGETSSYEQYF
TRBJ2-7 TRBD2 TRBV12-3/TRBV12-4 - TGTGCCAGCAGAACTAGCGTAAACTCCTACGAGCAGTACTTC CASRTSVNSYEQYF
TRBJ1-4 - TRBV29-1 few TGCAGCGTTGAAGAGGGGATCGGCTCGGGGAAACTGTTTTTT CSVEEGIGSGKLFF
TRBJ1-1 - TRBV6-5 few TGTGCCAGCAGTCCAGGACAGACTGAAGCTTTCTTT CASSPGQTEAFF
TRBJ2-3 - TRBV5-1 few TGCGCCAGCAGCTTGGTGGCGGGAACGACCACAGATACGCAGTATTTT CASSLVAGTTTDTQYF
TRBJ2-3 TRBD2 TRBV29-1 - TGCAGCGTAGAGCGGGGGGGCGTGAGCACAGATACGCAGTATTTT CSVERGGVSTDTQYF
TRBJ1-1 TRBD1 TRBV6-5 - TGTGCCAGCAGTTACTTCCAGGGGGCCCCTGAAGCTTTCTTT CASSYFQGAPEAFF
TRBJ1-5 - TRBV18 - TGTGCCAGCTCGTCTGACGTAGATCAGCCCCAGCATTTT CASSSDVDQPQHF
TRBJ2-5 - TRBV20-1 - TGCAGTGCCCCCCCCCCTAGGGGGCAAGAGACCCAGTACTTC CSAPPPRGQETQYF